This T cell receptor beta chain derives from a study of CD8 T cells in Susac syndrome. Sequencing of TCR beta was performed on blood CD8+ T cells and on blood CD4+ T cells. RNA amounts of roughly 0.45 to 1 ug underwent reverse transcription with random hexamers. An immunoSEQ multiplex PCR generated amplified TCR beta CDR3 products spanning 54 Vbeta and 13 Jbeta. TCRdb passed the immunoSEQ multiplex PCR reads through MiXCR, listing each CDR3 protein once. The repertoire holds some 130,000 distinct CDR3 sequences, with 91% as singletons. With 4 bases removed from V and 8 bases from J, the gap between germline ends came to 15 bases. This CDR3 region has 14 residues.

The sample comprised CD8+ T cells from PBMCs. The rearrangement uses TRBV12-3 or TRBV12-4 and TRBJ2-1, with a tentative D call TRBD1 (6 bases). The receptor comes from a human donor with multiple sclerosis. CDR3 sequence: CASSSPYRVHEQFF. The CDR3 DNA reads TGTGCCAGCAGTTCCCCGTACAGGGTGCATGAGCAGTTCTTC.